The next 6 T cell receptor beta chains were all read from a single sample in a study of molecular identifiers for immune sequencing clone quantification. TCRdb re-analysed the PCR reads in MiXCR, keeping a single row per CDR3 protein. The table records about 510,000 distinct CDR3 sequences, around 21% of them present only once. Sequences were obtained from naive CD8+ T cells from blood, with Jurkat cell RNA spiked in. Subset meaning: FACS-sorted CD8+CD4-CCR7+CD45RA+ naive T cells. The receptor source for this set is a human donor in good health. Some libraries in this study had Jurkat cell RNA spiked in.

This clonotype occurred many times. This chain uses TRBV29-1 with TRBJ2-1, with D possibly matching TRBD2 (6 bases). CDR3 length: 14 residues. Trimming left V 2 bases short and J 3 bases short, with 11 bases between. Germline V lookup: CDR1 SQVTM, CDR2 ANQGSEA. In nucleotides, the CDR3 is TGCAGCGTTGAATATTCGGGGGACTACAATGAGCAGTTCTTC. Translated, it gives CSVEYSGDYNEQFF.

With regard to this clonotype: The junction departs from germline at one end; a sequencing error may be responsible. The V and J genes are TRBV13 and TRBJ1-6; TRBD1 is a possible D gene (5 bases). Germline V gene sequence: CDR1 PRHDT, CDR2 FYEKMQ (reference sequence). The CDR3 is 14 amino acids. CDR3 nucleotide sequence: TGTACCAGCAGTTGGGGGGGACCCAATTCACCCCTCCACTTT. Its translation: CTSSWGGPNSPLHF.

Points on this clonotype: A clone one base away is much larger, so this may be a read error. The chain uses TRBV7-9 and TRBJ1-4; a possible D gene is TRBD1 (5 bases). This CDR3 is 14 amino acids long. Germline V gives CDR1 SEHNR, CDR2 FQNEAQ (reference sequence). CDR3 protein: CASSRKDSNEKLYF. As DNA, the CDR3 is TGTGCCAGCAGCCGAAAAGACAGTAATGAAAAACTGTATTTT.

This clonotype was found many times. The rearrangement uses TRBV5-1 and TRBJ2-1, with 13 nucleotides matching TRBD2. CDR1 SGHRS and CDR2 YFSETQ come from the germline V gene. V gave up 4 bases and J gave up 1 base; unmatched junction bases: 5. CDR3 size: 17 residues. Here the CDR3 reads CASSPGLAGESYNEQFF. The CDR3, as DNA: TGCGCCAGCAGCCCCGGACTAGCGGGGGAGTCCTACAATGAGCAGTTCTTC.

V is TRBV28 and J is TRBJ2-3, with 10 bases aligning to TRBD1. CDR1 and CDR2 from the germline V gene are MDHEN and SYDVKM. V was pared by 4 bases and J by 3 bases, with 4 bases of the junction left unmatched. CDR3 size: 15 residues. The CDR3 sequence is CASSYGTGETDTQYF. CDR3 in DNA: TGTGCCAGCAGTTACGGGACAGGGGAAACAGATACGCAGTATTTT.

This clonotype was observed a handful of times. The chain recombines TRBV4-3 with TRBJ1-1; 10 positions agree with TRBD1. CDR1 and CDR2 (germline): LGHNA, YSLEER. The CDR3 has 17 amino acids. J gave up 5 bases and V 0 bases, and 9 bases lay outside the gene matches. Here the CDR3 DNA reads TGCGCCAGCAGCCAAGATCACCGACAGGGGGCGAAGACTGAAGCTTTCTTT. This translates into CASSQDHRQGAKTEAFF.